The clone carrying this T cell receptor beta chain has at least ten counts. Antigen unknown. The data were taken from a study of identical twins. Study findings and constraints: Sequences that were beta out-of-frame showed weaker excess twin sharing. In monozygotic twins, models underestimated the sharing of out-of-frame TCR alpha. The authors drew conclusions from cross-sectional statistical analysis rather than following the same donors.

TCRdb redid the calling of the 5' RACE reads with MiXCR, one entry per CDR3 protein. The sample shows a few hundred thousand distinct CDR3 sequences, 7% to 9.5% of them seen only once. CDR3 size: 11 residues. The V and J ends lost 3 bases and 6 bases respectively, with 5 bases between them. The chain employs TRBV12-3 or TRBV12-4 and TRBJ1-1; D uncertain. The sample consisted of naive T cells sorted from blood. This TCR derives from a woman aged 45 to 65 in good health. CDR3 in amino acids: CASSFAAEAFF. The CDR3 DNA is TGTGCCAGCAGTTTCGCTGCTGAAGCTTTCTTT.